This TCR beta chain originates from a study of control samples from healthy donors and cancer patients. This clone appeared a few times. The data were produced by immunoSEQ multiplex PCR, yet TCRdb's version contains in-frame clones alone and is incomplete. The data contain about 160,000 clones, approximately 90% of them singletons. The CDR3 is 13 residues long. Germline V lookup: CDR1 MNHEY, CDR2 SVGAGI. Trimming stripped 6 bases from V and 4 bases from J, with 12 bases between. The specimen was blood. The sequence derives from a man between 25 and 39 years old in good health. V is TRBV6-5 and J is TRBJ1-1, with D maybe TRBD1 (6 bases). This chain's CDR3 is CASSLTGITEAFF. CDR3 in DNA: TGTGCCAGCAGCCTGACAGGAATCACTGAAGCTTTCTTT.